The subject of this entry is one T cell receptor (beta chain). Its antigen is currently not known. No much larger clone exists at a distance of one base, and base qualities are not known. The CDR3 measures 13 amino acids from cysteine to phenylalanine. Only the CDR3 DNA stays, 39 bases, in frame from base 1. The germline ends are 13 bases apart after V is trimmed by 6 bases and J by 5 bases. From the germline V gene (reference sequence), CDR1 is SGHAT and CDR2 is FQDESV. Participants in the prospective study were enrolled through a virtual design, were aged roughly 18 to 100 years, and lived in roughly 26 United States geographic areas. To assign participants to cohorts, the prospective study relied on clinical history that participants themselves reported in a screening survey and a study questionnaire. Exposed participants had been in contact, within 2 weeks of entering the study, with a person who had a PCR-confirmed or clinician-diagnosed case of COVID-19. Each participant in the prospective study had whole blood, serum and a nasopharyngeal or oropharyngeal swab collected by mobile phlebotomists. Additional blood draws and questionnaires over an approximately 2-month period could optionally be provided by prospective study participants. Prospective study blood samples were shipped either frozen or at room temperature before DNA extraction.

These data are taken from a study of blood T cell repertoires in COVID-19 (dated by TCRdb to about 2020). In the study overall: The collaborator samples originated in the United States, Italy and Spain and spanned the acute and convalescent phases of COVID-19. Sample metadata almost always included a de-identified subject ID, COVID-19 status, age in years and sex. The samples were drawn from two sources: the first 160 participants of the ongoing ImmuneRACE study, and 1,000 to 1,500 subjects contributed by 6 global collaborators. The material from the prospective study consisted of cDNA or gDNA derived from T cells, B-cell-depleted T cells, or PBMCs. The repertoires were released in a freely available public database intended as a resource for research on the immune response to SARS-CoV-2. Subjects who had been exposed to COVID-19, were actively infected with it, or had recovered from it provided the deeply sampled blood TCRbeta repertoires that made up the dataset. HLA class I and class II types, where available, came from metadata supplied by the sample provider rather than from assay-based typing. Results and caveats for the whole study, not just this receptor: The amount of clinical and demographic metadata varied by source and participant and was provided uncurated.

The immunoSEQ Assay, a bias-controlled multiplex PCR, was used to amplify TCRbeta CDR3 regions from genomic DNA. The published analysis was carried out like this. Nucleated cell counts per sample were estimated from amplification of reference gene primers within the assay. Sequence reads were collapsed and filtered to measure the absolute abundance of every unique TCRbeta CDR3 rearrangement. For each sample, productive Simpson clonality was calculated by taking the square root of Simpson's diversity index across productive rearrangements. Not all clones reach the TCRdb copy of this immuneACCESS table, which keeps in-frame sequences only. Checked studies attribute under half of the gap to unresolved V genes and leave the rest unexplained. From that table come the V and J calls and clone size; the DNA was used to work out D and trimming. Counted in this sample were some 340,000 clones; more than 85% of them appeared once. Of the sample, 3% to 5% falls within the top ten clones.

This sequence uses TRBV11-1 and TRBJ1-2; TRBD1 is possibly the D segment (6 matching bases). This TCR was recovered from a woman between 25 and 40 years old who had been exposed to COVID-19. The source material was PBMCs or T cells enriched from blood (not recorded which). The nucleotide sequence is given as TGTGCCAGCAGTAACAGGGTTTCATATGGCTACACCTTC. Translated, it gives CASSNRVSYGYTF. Joined to the reference TRBV11-1 and TRBJ1-2 proteins, this CDR3 gives the full variable domain: EAEVAQSPRYKITEKSQAVAFWCDPISGHATLYWYRQILGQGPELLVQFQDESVVDDSQLPKDRFSAERLKGVDSTLKIQPAELGDSAMYLCASSNRVSYGYTFGSGTRLTVV.